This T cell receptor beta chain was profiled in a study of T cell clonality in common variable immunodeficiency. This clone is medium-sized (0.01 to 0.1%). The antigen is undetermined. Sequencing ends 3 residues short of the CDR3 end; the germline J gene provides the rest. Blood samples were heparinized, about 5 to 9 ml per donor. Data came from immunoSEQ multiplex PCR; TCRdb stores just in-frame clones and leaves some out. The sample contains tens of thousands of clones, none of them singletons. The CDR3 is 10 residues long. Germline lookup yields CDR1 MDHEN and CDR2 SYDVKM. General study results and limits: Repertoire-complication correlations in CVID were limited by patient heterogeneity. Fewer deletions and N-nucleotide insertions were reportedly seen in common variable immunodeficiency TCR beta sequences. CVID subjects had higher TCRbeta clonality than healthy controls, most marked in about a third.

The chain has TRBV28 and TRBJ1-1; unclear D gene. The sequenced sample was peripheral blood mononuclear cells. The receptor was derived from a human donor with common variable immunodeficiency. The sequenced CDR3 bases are TGTGCCACAGAGTCCCTAGAG. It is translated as CATESLE. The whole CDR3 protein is CATESLEAFF.